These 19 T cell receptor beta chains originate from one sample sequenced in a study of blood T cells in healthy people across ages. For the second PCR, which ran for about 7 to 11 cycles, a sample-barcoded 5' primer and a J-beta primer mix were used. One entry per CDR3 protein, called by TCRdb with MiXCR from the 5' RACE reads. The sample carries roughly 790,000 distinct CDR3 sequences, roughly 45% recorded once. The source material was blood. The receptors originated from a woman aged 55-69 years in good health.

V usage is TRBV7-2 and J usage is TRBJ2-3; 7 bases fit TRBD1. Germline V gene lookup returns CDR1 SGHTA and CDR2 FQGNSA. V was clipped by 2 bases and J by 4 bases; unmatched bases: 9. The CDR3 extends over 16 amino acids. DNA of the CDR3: TGTGCCAGCAGCTTAAAGATGACAGGGTTTTCAGATACGCAGTATTTT. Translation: CASSLKMTGFSDTQYF.

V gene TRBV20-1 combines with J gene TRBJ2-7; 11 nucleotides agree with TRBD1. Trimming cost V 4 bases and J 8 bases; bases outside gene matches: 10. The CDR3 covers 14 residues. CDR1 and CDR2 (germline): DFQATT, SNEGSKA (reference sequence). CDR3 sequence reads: CSAIAGTGGVKQYF. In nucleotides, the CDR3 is TGCAGTGCTATTGCCGGGACAGGGGGTGTCAAGCAGTACTTC.

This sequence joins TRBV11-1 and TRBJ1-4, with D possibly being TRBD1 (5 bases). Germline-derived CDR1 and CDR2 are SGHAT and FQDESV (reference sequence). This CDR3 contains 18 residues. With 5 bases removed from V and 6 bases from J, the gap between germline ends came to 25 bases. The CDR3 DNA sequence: TGTGCCAGCAGCGGCAAGGCAGGGACTCGTCAACCGGATGAAAAACTGTTTTTT. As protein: CASSGKAGTRQPDEKLFF.

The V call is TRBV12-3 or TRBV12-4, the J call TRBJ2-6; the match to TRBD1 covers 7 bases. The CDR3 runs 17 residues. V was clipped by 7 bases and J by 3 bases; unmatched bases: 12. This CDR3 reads CASTQTGISVGANVLTF. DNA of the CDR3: TGTGCCAGCACCCAGACAGGGATCTCTGTTGGGGCCAACGTCCTGACTTTC.

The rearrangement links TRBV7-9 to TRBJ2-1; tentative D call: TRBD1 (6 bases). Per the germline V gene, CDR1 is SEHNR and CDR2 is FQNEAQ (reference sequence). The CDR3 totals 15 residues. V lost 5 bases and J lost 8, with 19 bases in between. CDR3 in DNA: TGTGCCAGCAGCCTTAGGGGGAGATCTGGGGATGAGCAGTTCTTC. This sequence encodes CASSLRGRSGDEQFF. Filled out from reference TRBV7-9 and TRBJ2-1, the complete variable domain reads DTGVSQNPRHKITKRGQNVTFRCDPISEHNRLYWYRQTLGQGPEFLTYFQNEAQLEKSRLLSDRFSAERPKGSFSTLEIQRTEQGDSAMYLCASSLRGRSGDEQFFGPGTRLTVL.

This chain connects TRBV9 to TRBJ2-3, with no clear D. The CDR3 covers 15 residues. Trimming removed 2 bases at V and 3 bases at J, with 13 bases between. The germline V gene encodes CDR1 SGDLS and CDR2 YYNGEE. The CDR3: CASSVSGDGTDTQYF. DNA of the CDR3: TGTGCCAGCAGCGTGTCCGGTGATGGAACAGATACGCAGTATTTT.

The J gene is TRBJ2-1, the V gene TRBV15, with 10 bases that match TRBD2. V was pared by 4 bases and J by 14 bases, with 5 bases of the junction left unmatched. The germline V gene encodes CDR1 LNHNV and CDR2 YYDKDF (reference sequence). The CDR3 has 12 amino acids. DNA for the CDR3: TGTGCCACCAGCAAAACTAGCGGGATGGAGTTCTTC. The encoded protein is CATSKTSGMEFF.

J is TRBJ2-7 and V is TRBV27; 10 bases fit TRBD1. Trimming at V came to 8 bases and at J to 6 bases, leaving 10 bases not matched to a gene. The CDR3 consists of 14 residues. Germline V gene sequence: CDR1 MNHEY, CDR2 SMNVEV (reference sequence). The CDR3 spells CASCTRDRGFEQYF. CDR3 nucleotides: TGTGCCAGCTGTACCCGGGACAGGGGTTTCGAGCAGTACTTC.

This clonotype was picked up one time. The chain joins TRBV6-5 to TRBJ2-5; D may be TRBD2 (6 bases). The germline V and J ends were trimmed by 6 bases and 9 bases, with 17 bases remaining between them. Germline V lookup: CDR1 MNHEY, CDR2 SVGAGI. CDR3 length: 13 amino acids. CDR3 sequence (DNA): TGTGCCAGCAGCCACGGCGGGACCTATTCCCAGTACTTC. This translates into CASSHGGTYSQYF.

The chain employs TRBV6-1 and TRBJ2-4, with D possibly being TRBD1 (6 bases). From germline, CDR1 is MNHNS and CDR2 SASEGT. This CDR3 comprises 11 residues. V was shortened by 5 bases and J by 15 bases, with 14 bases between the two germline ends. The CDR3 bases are TGTGCCAGCAGTACCCAGGGGTGGGGGTACTTC. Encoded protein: CASSTQGWGYF.

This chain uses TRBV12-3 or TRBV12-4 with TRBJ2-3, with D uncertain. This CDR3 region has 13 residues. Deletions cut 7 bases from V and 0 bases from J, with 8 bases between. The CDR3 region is CASTLLSTDTQYF. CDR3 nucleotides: TGTGCCAGCACTCTACTCAGCACAGATACGCAGTATTTT.

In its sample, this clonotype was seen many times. The chain's CDR3 is CSAPGTSGRAYNEQFF. CDR3 nucleotides: TGCAGCGCACCCGGGACTAGCGGGAGGGCCTACAATGAGCAGTTCTTC. The chain is built from TRBV29-1 and TRBJ2-1, with 16 bases fitting TRBD2. This CDR3 region has 16 residues. Germline V gene lookup returns CDR1 SQVTM and CDR2 ANQGSEA. V shed 7 bases and J 2 bases; nucleotides not matched to a gene: 5.

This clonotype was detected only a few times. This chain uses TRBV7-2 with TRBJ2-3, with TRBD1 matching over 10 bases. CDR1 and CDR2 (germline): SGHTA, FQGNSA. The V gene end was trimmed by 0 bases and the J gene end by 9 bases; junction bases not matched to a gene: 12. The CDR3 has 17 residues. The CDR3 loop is CASSLAPGQGTSSTQYF. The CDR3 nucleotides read TGTGCCAGCAGCTTAGCCCCGGGACAGGGGACTTCCTCGACGCAGTATTTT. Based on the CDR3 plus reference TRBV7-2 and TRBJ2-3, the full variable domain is GAGVSQSPSNKVTEKGKDVELRCDPISGHTALYWYRQSLGQGLEFLIYFQGNSAPDKSGLPSDRFSAERTGGSVSTLTIQRTQQEDSAVYLCASSLAPGQGTSSTQYFGPGTRLTVL.

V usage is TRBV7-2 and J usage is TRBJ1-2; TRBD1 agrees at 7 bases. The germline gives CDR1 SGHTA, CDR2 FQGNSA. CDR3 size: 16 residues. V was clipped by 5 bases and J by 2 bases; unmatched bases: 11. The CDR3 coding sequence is TGTGCCAGCAGCCGGGGGGGCGGGGGACAGAACTATGGCTACACCTTC. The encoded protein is CASSRGGGGQNYGYTF.

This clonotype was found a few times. Here the CDR3 reads CSVGDWTSTDTQYF. As DNA, the CDR3 is TGCAGCGTGGGGGACTGGACTAGCACAGATACGCAGTATTTT. The chain employs TRBV29-1 and TRBJ2-3, with D possibly matching TRBD2 (6 bases). The CDR3 is made up of 14 amino acids. Trimming cost V 6 bases and J 0 bases, with 13 bases left between them. CDR1 SQVTM and CDR2 ANQGSEA come from the germline V gene.

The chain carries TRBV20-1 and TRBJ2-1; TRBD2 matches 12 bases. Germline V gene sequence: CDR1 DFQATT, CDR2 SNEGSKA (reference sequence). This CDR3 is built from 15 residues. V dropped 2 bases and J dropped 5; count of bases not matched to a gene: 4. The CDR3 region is CSARTSGRFDNEQFF. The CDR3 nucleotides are TGCAGTGCTAGAACTAGCGGGAGGTTCGACAATGAGCAGTTCTTC.

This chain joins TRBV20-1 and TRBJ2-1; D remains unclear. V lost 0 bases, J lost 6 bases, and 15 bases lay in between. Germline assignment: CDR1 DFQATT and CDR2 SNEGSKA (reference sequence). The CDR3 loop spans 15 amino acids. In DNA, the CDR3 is TGCAGTGCTAGAGAAGTAGTGTTAAGTACCAATGAGCAGTTCTTC. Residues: CSAREVVLSTNEQFF.

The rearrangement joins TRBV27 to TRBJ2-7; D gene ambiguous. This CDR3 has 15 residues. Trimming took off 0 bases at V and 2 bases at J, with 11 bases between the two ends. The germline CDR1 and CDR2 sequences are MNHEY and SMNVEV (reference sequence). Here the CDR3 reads CASSLSSPLPYEQYF. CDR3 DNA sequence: TGTGCCAGCAGTTTATCATCTCCACTCCCCTACGAGCAGTACTTC.

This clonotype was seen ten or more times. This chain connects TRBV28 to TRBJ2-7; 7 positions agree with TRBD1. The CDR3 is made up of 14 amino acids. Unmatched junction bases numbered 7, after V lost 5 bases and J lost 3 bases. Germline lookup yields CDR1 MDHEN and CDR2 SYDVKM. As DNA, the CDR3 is TGTGCCAGCAGTAGGGACAGCACCATCTACGAGCAGTACTTC. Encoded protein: CASSRDSTIYEQYF.